Listed below are T cell receptor beta chains from one sample, sequenced in a study of T cell repertoires in cytomegalovirus infection. These receptors' antigens are unknown. TCRdb redid the calling of the reads with MiXCR, one entry per CDR3 protein. The sample shows fewer than 950,000 distinct CDR3 sequences, 30% to 35% of them seen only once. Sequenced here: cultured CD8+ T cells from PBMCs, sampled from culture after CMV antigen stimulation. All receptors derive from a human donor in good health (CMV status not recorded). Some clones in this sample may be carry-over from other donors' samples. The CDR3 runs from the conserved cysteine through the conserved F or W. The D gene is left open where the match is weak. Clone size is not always given. Where it is, it says once, few, many or a class for expanded clones.

TRBV28	TRBJ2-5	TRBD2	.	CASLAGSSYETQYF	TGTGCCAGCCTAGCGGGGTCCAGCTACGAGACCCAGTACTTC
TRBV6-1	TRBJ2-1	TRBD1	.	CASSEYRQGVYNEQFF	TGTGCCAGCAGTGAATACCGGCAGGGGGTGTACAATGAGCAGTTCTTC
TRBV6-5	TRBJ1-2	TRBD1	few	CASSPGQGEGYTF	TGTGCCAGCAGTCCCGGACAGGGGGAGGGCTACACCTTC
TRBV6-1	TRBJ2-7	.	.	CASLSRTQREQYF	TGTGCCAGCCTTTCTCGGACCCAGAGGGAGCAGTACTTC
TRBV11-2	TRBJ2-3	.	many	CASSPFGRDLTDTQYF	TGTGCCAGCAGCCCTTTCGGCAGGGACCTCACAGATACGCAGTATTTT
TRBV19	TRBJ2-1	TRBD2	few	CASSISSGAWNEQFF	TGTGCCAGTAGTATATCTAGCGGGGCCTGGAATGAGCAGTTCTTC
TRBV5-4	TRBJ1-1	.	many	CASSTGYTEAFF	TGTGCCAGCAGCACGGGATACACTGAAGCTTTCTTT
TRBV7-9	TRBJ2-2	TRBD2	few	CASSFPSGGAHANTGELFF	TGTGCCAGCAGCTTCCCTAGCGGGGGGGCTCACGCGAACACCGGGGAGCTGTTTTTT
TRBV27	TRBJ1-2	.	.	CASSPKVYNYGYTF	TGTGCCAGCAGCCCTAAGGTTTATAACTATGGCTACACCTTC
TRBV6-2/TRBV6-3	TRBJ2-7	.	.	CASSYSPGREYVDEQYF	TGTGCCAGCAGTTACTCGCCGGGCAGGGAATATGTTGACGAGCAGTACTTC
TRBV4-1	TRBJ1-2	.	.	CASSQGRDYTF	TGTGCCAGCAGCCAAGGCAGGGACTACACCTTC
TRBV4-1	TRBJ2-3	.	.	CASSQRILGHTQYF	TGCGCCAGCAGCCAAAGGATCCTGGGCCATACGCAGTATTTT
TRBV5-1	TRBJ2-2	TRBD1	.	CASSYISGGTGELFF	TGCGCCAGCAGTTACATTTCAGGGGGCACCGGGGAGCTGTTTTTT
TRBV4-1	TRBJ1-5	TRBD1	.	CASSWTGRCNQPQHF	TGCGCCAGCAGCTGGACAGGCCGCTGCAATCAGCCCCAGCATTTT
TRBV12-3/TRBV12-4	TRBJ1-4	TRBD1	.	CASSLTGRVPNEKLFF	TGTGCCAGCAGCCTGACAGGGCGAGTACCTAATGAAAAACTGTTTTTT
TRBV2	TRBJ2-1	.	.	CASSEGYEQFF	TGTGCCAGCAGTGAAGGATATGAGCAGTTCTTC
TRBV7-8	TRBJ2-7	.	few	CASSLEQVPSYEQYF	TGTGCCAGCAGCTTAGAACAGGTCCCTTCCTACGAGCAGTACTTC
TRBV2	TRBJ1-6	TRBD1	.	CASSDRTGGPVSYNSPLHF	TGTGCCAGCAGTGACCGGACAGGGGGACCGGTCTCCTATAATTCACCCCTCCACTTT
TRBV19	TRBJ1-1	TRBD1	.	CASSTRDSYTEAFF	TGTGCCAGTAGTACCCGGGACAGCTACACTGAAGCTTTCTTT
TRBV27	TRBJ2-5	.	.	CASSLQGRAQETQYF	TGTGCCAGCAGCTTACAGGGTCGGGCACAAGAGACCCAGTACTTC
TRBV29-1	TRBJ1-2	.	few	CSVRGSDYGYTF	TGCAGCGTTAGGGGGTCGGACTATGGCTACACCTTC
TRBV2	TRBJ1-1	.	.	CASSTQPLNTEAFF	TGTGCCAGCAGTACACAGCCTTTGAACACTGAAGCTTTCTTT
TRBV7-9	TRBJ1-5	.	.	CASSPLRQNSNQPQHF	TGTGCCAGCAGCCCACTGAGGCAAAATAGCAATCAGCCCCAGCATTTT
TRBV4-1	TRBJ2-1	.	few	CASSLTLPQDSSYNEQFF	TGCGCCAGCAGCCTAACCCTCCCACAGGACAGCTCCTACAATGAGCAGTTCTTC